Each of the 11 T cell receptor beta chains below was sequenced from the same sample in a study of T cells expressing NK-cell markers. Reanalyzing the 5' RACE reads, TCRdb keeps one entry per CDR3 protein, without DNA. With about 160,000 distinct CDR3 sequences in the sample, the ten largest clones hold 18%. The source material was blood T cells: a sorted CD56 or NKG2C T cell subset, CD4+ or CD8+ T cells, or bulk PBMC T cells (not recorded which). The receptors come from a woman between 18 and 75 years old in good health.

The chain is built from TRBV18 and TRBJ1-4. Per germline, CDR1 KGHSH and CDR2 LQKENI. This CDR3 has 16 residues. CDR3 sequence: CASSPREGATNEKLFF.

V usage is TRBV12-3 or TRBV12-4 and J usage is TRBJ2-7; TCRdb calls TRBD2, which cannot be checked without DNA. There are 14 residues in the CDR3. The CDR3 sequence: CASSSAGLGYEQYF.

The chain is built from TRBV20-1 and TRBJ2-6. CDR1 and CDR2 from the germline V gene are DFQATT and SNEGSKA (reference sequence). The CDR3 spans 14 residues. CDR3 amino acids: CSAIAVSGANVLTF.

The chain joins TRBV18 to TRBJ2-7; TCRdb's assignment of TRBD1 cannot be checked, as there is no DNA. The germline V gene has CDR1 KGHSH and CDR2 LQKENI. This CDR3 is 16 amino acids long. CDR3 in amino acids: CASSPTAGTDSYEQYF.

The gene calls are TRBV28 and TRBJ1-2. CDR1 MDHEN and CDR2 SYDVKM come from the germline V gene. The CDR3 covers 13 residues. CDR3: CASTIGTNYGYTF.

The gene calls are TRBV20-1 and TRBJ2-2; TCRdb's D call, TRBD2, is unchecked because there is no DNA. The CDR3 extends over 17 amino acids. Per the germline V gene, CDR1 is DFQATT and CDR2 is SNEGSKA (reference sequence). CDR3 region: CSARDWSTREGTGELFF.

The chain joins TRBV6-1 to TRBJ2-3; TCRdb indicates TRBD1, and absent DNA this call remains unverified. Germline lookup yields CDR1 MNHNS and CDR2 SASEGT. The CDR3 extends over 16 amino acids. The CDR3 loop is CASSQGTGGLTDTQYF.

The genes are TRBV7-8 and TRBJ2-1. The CDR3 runs 13 residues. In germline, CDR1 is SGHVS, CDR2 FQNEAQ. The CDR3 loop is CASSLRRNNEQFF.

This chain joins TRBV21-1 and TRBJ2-7; TCRdb gives TRBD1 as the D gene, but with no DNA this cannot be confirmed. TRBV21-1 is an annotated pseudogene. The CDR3 runs to 20 residues. The CDR3 region is CASSKARRDRGLIHSYEQYF.

CDR3 region: CASSERLAAFTDTQYF. This chain uses TRBV2 with TRBJ2-3; the TCRdb call, TRBD2, lacks DNA for checking. This CDR3 spans 16 amino acids. From germline, CDR1 is SNHLY and CDR2 FYNNEI.

This chain joins TRBV6-1 and TRBJ1-1; TCRdb returns TRBD1, unconfirmable since there is no DNA. CDR1 MNHNS and CDR2 SASEGT come from the germline V gene. The CDR3 spans 16 residues. The CDR3 loop reads CASREQGGRMNTEAFF.